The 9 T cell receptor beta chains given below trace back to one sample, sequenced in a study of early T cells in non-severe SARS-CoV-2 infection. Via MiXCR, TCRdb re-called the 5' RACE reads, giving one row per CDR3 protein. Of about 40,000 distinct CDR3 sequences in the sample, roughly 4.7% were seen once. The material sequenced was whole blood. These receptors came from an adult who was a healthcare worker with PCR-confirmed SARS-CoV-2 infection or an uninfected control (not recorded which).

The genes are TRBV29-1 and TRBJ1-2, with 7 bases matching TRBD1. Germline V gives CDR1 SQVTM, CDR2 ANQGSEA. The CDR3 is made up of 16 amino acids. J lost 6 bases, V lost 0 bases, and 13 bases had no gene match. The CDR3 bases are TGCAGCGTTGAAGACTTTGTGGGAGAGGGGGCGCATGGCTACACCTTC. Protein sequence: CSVEDFVGEGAHGYTF.

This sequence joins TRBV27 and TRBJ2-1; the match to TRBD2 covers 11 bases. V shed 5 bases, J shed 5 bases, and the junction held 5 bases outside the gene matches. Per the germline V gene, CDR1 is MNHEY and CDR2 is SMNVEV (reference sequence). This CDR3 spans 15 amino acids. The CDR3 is CASSPSGRRHNEQFF. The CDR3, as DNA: TGTGCCAGCAGTCCTAGCGGGAGGCGGCACAATGAGCAGTTCTTC.

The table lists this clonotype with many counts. CDR3 region: CSVVPGQGLDTEAFF. DNA for the CDR3: TGCAGCGTTGTCCCGGGGCAGGGTCTCGACACTGAAGCTTTCTTT. This chain uses TRBV29-1 with TRBJ1-1, with a possible D match to TRBD1 (5 bases). Trimming removed 4 bases at V and 3 bases at J, with 18 bases between. Germline V lookup: CDR1 SQVTM, CDR2 ANQGSEA. CDR3 size: 15 residues.

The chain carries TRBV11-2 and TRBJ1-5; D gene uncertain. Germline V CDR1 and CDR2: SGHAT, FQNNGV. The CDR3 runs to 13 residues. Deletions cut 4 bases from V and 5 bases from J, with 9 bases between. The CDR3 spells CASSSQSDQPQHF. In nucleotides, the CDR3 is TGTGCCAGCAGCTCGCAGTCTGATCAGCCCCAGCATTTT.

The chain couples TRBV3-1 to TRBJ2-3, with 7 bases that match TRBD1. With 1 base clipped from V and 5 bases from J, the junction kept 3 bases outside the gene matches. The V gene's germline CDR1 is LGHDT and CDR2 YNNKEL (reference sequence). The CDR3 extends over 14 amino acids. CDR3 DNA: TGTGCCAGCAGCCAAGGAGGGGGCGTAGATACGCAGTATTTT. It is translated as CASSQGGGVDTQYF.

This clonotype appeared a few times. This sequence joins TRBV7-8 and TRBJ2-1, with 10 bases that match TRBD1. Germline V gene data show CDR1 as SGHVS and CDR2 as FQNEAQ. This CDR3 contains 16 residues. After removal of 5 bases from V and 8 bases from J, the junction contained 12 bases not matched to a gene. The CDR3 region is CASSRPTGGSGHEQFF. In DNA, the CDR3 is TGTGCCAGCAGCCGCCCGACAGGGGGCAGCGGGCATGAGCAGTTCTTC.

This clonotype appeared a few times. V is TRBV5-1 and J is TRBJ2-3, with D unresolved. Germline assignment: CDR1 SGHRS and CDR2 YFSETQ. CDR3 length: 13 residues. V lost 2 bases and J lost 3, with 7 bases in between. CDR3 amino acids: CASSFGATDTQYF. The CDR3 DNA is TGCGCCAGCAGCTTTGGAGCAACAGATACGCAGTATTTT.

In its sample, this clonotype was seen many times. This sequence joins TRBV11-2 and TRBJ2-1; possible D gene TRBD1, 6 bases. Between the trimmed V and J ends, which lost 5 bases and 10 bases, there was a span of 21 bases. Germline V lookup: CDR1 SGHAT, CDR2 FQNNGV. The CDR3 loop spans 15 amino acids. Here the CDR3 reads CASSRGGLAINEQFF. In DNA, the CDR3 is TGTGCCAGCAGCCGAGGGGGTTTGGCGATCAACGAGCAGTTCTTC.

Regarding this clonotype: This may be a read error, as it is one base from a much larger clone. In nucleotides, the CDR3 is TGTGCCAGCGGCGAGACAGCGATGAATGAAAAACTGTTTTTT. Amino acids: CASGETAMNEKLFF. The J gene is TRBJ1-4, the V gene TRBV5-6; tentative D call: TRBD1 (5 bases). The germline V gene has CDR1 SGHDT and CDR2 YYEEEE. Trimming shortened V by 7 bases and J by 5 bases, and 15 bases separated the two germline ends. This CDR3 comprises 14 residues.